This TCR beta chain derives from a study of blood T cell repertoires in COVID-19. Overall study: Specimens from acute and convalescent COVID-19 originated in the United States, Italy and Spain. T cells, B-cell-depleted T cells, or PBMCs provided the cDNA or gDNA that served as material.

In the study's own analysis: Researchers report that nucleated cell counts were estimated from reference gene primer amplification. Only in-frame clones appear in the TCRdb table, and some are missing; sequencing was by immunoSEQ multiplex PCR. V, J and clone size derive from that table, while D and trimming were established from the DNA sequence. The sample contains 25,000 or so clones, roughly 85% of which appear only once. Germline CDR1 and CDR2: SGHAT and FQNNGV. The CDR3 loop spans 14 amino acids. V dropped 6 bases and J dropped 5; count of bases not matched to a gene: 4. The sequence was collected from a woman older than 75 with active or convalescent COVID-19. The sequenced sample consisted of peripheral blood. The chain uses TRBV11-2 and TRBJ2-3, with 11 bases lining up with TRBD2. CDR3 nucleotides: TGTGCCAGCAGTCTAGCGGGGGGAGTAGATACGCAGTATTTT. Translating it yields CASSLAGGVDTQYF.